This is a list of T cell receptor beta chains from one sample in a study of blood T cell repertoires in COVID-19. Repertoires were generated with immunoSEQ multiplex PCR, while TCRdb's copy carries only in-frame clones and drops some. The sample consists of approximately 310,000 clones, 85% of them appearing once. The sample comprised PBMCs or T cells enriched from blood (not recorded which). The receptors were sampled from a woman under 40 who had been exposed to COVID-19. Both conserved end residues are part of each CDR3. D genes are given only for firm matches. Clone size, where shown, is once, few, many, or a class for clones that have expanded.

J gene: TRBJ2-5
V gene: TRBV4-3
clone size: NA
D gene: NA
CDR3 DNA: TGCGCCAGCAGCCAAGAATGGAGGACTTTGCAAGAGACCCAGTACTTC
CDR3 protein: CASSQEWRTLQETQYF

J gene: TRBJ2-7
V gene: TRBV11-2
clone size: NA
D gene: TRBD2
CDR3 DNA: TGTGCCAGCAGCTTAAAGTTCAGCGGGAGGGCCGGGATCTACGAGCAGTACTTC
CDR3 protein: CASSLKFSGRAGIYEQYF

J gene: TRBJ1-1
V gene: TRBV7-9
clone size: NA
D gene: NA
CDR3 DNA: TGTGCCACCACTACCGGGGGGTTAACTGAAGCTTTCTTT
CDR3 protein: CATTTGGLTEAFF

J gene: TRBJ2-6
V gene: TRBV18
clone size: NA
D gene: NA
CDR3 DNA: TGTGCCAGCTCACCAACCACAGCCTCTGGGGCCAACGTCCTGACTTTC
CDR3 protein: CASSPTTASGANVLTF

J gene: TRBJ1-2
V gene: TRBV28
clone size: NA
D gene: NA
CDR3 DNA: TGTGCCAGCAGTCTTTGGGCGGCGGGGGCGCGGGATTATGGCTACACCTTC
CDR3 protein: CASSLWAAGARDYGYTF

J gene: TRBJ2-5
V gene: TRBV5-4
clone size: NA
D gene: NA
CDR3 DNA: TGTGCCAGCACCCTACCCGGCGGGCAAGAGACCCAGTACTTC
CDR3 protein: CASTLPGGQETQYF

J gene: TRBJ1-2
V gene: TRBV7-9
clone size: many
D gene: TRBD1
CDR3 DNA: TGTGCCAGCAGTACCGGGACAGGGTACCTAGGCTACACCTTC
CDR3 protein: CASSTGTGYLGYTF

J gene: TRBJ2-3
V gene: TRBV23-1
clone size: NA
D gene: NA
CDR3 DNA: TGCGCCCGATATCCGATAGCTTCTAGCACAGATACGCAGTATTTT
CDR3 protein: CARYPIASSTDTQYF

J gene: TRBJ2-7
V gene: TRBV27
clone size: NA
D gene: TRBD2
CDR3 DNA: TGTGCCAGCAGTCCAGTGGCCGGACTAGCGCAATACGAGCAGTACTTC
CDR3 protein: CASSPVAGLAQYEQYF

J gene: TRBJ1-2
V gene: TRBV6-4
clone size: few
D gene: TRBD1
CDR3 DNA: TGTGCCAGCAGTGCCGGGGACAGATCCTATGGCTACACCTTC
CDR3 protein: CASSAGDRSYGYTF

J gene: TRBJ1-5
V gene: TRBV28
clone size: NA
D gene: TRBD1
CDR3 DNA: TGTGCCAGCAGTTCGGGACAGGGAGGCAATCAGCCCCAGCATTTT
CDR3 protein: CASSSGQGGNQPQHF

J gene: TRBJ2-3
V gene: TRBV5-1
clone size: NA
D gene: TRBD2
CDR3 DNA: TGCGCCAGCAGCTTGAGAGGACTAGCGGGAGAGCCAGATACGCAGTATTTT
CDR3 protein: CASSLRGLAGEPDTQYF

J gene: TRBJ1-5
V gene: TRBV28
clone size: NA
D gene: NA
CDR3 DNA: TGTGCCAGCAGTTTATTCCAGCAGGGGTGGCCTCATCAGCCCCAGCATTTT
CDR3 protein: CASSLFQQGWPHQPQHF

J gene: TRBJ2-1
V gene: TRBV7-8
clone size: NA
D gene: NA
CDR3 DNA: TGTGCCAGCAGCTTGAGCGGGCAGAGGAACAATGAGCAGTTCTTC
CDR3 protein: CASSLSGQRNNEQFF

J gene: TRBJ2-7
V gene: TRBV7-2
clone size: NA
D gene: NA
CDR3 DNA: TGTGCCAGCAGCTTTGACCAGCGCTACGAGCAGTACTTC
CDR3 protein: CASSFDQRYEQYF